This TCR beta chain appears in the sequencing data of a study of blood T cell repertoires in COVID-19. Original processing notes: Using reference gene primer amplification, nucleated cell counts were estimated. The repertoire was sequenced with immunoSEQ multiplex PCR; TCRdb's copy has only in-frame clones and lacks some. Clone size and the V and J calls come from that table; the DNA yielded D and trimming. The sample lists over 250,000 clones; 70% to 90% were seen once. Cohorts were assigned according to the clinical history that participants reported. This CDR3 spans 14 amino acids. J was trimmed by 4 bases and V by 6 bases; bases with no gene match: 6.

The chain combines TRBV5-3 with TRBJ1-2; 10 bases fit TRBD1. TRBV5-3 falls under the ORF class, with uncertain function. The receptor comes from a woman aged 55-69 years in a cohort exposed to, infected with or recovered from COVID-19 (not recorded which). Sequencing was carried out using PBMCs or T cells enriched from blood (not recorded which). For the CDR3, the DNA is TGTGCCAGAAACCCCGGACAGGGGGGCTATGGCTACACCTTC. Protein: CARNPGQGGYGYTF.